Described below is a single TCR beta chain sequence and its context. A single base separates this from a much larger clone, so it may be a read error. RNA was extracted from whole blood without cell sorting, alongside germline DNA. Germline loops: CDR1 MNHNS, CDR2 SASEGT. This CDR3 spans 17 amino acids. The input was around 0.5 ug total RNA; TCR beta cDNA was made from it with a constant-region primer. Three rounds of nested multiplex PCR with slightly modified ARM-PCR produced TCR beta libraries. With TRBV1-TRBV30 forward primers and a C-beta reverse primer, the first two PCR rounds were run for around 10 cycles each. TCRdb reprocessed the multiplex PCR reads via MiXCR and lists one record per CDR3 protein. This sample has almost 200,000 distinct CDR3 sequences, with about 61% found just once. This sample was included in a study of tumor-infiltrating lymphocytes in primary liver carcinoma.

J is TRBJ2-2 and V is TRBV6-1; D is undetermined. This TCR was sampled from a woman aged 60-75 years with primary liver carcinoma and hepatitis B virus infection. Sequencing was done on a sample of peripheral blood. CDR3 region: CASSELTRITNTWELFF. The DNA for the CDR3 is TGTGCCAGCAGTGAGTTGACTCGTATAACGAACACCTGGGAGCTGTTTTTT.